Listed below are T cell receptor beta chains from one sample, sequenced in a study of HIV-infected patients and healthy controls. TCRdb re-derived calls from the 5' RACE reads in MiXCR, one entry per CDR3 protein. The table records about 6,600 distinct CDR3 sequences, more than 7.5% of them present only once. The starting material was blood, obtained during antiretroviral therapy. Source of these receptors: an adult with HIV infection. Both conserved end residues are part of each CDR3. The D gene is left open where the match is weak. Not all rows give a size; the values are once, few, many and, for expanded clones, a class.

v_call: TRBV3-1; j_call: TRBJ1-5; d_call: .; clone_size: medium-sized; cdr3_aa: CASSQSHVTGNQPQHF; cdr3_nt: TGTGCCAGCAGCCAATCACACGTCACAGGGAATCAGCCCCAGCATTTT
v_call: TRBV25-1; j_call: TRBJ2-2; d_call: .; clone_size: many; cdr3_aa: CASSVGTLLNTGELFF; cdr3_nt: TGTGCCAGCAGTGTTGGGACCCTTCTTAACACCGGGGAGCTGTTTTTT
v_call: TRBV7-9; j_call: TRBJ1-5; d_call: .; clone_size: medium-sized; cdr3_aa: CASSSSGVDQPQHF; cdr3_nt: TGTGCCAGCAGCTCCTCAGGGGTTGATCAGCCCCAGCATTTT
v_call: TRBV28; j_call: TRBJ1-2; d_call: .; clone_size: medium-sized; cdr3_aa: CASSLQGGSGYTF; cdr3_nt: TGTGCCAGCAGTTTACAAGGAGGGTCTGGCTACACCTTC
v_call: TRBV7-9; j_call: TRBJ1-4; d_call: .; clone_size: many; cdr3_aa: CASSFGEGGEKLFF; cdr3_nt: TGTGCCAGCAGCTTCGGGGAGGGTGGTGAAAAACTGTTTTTT
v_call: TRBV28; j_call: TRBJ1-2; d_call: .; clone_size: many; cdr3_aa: CATISGSKRGYTF; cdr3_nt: TGTGCCACCATCTCCGGGTCCAAGCGTGGCTACACCTTC
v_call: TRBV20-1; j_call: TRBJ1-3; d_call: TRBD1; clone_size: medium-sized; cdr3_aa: CSARKGRQGASGNTIYF; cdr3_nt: TGCAGTGCTAGGAAGGGGAGACAGGGGGCCTCTGGAAACACCATATATTTT
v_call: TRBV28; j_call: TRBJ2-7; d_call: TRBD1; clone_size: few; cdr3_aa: CASTRMGQLYPYEQYF; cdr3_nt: TGTGCCAGCACCCGGATGGGACAGTTATACCCATACGAGCAGTACTTC
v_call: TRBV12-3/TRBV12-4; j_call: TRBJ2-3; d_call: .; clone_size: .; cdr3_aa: CASIIHATDTQYF; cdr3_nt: TGTGCCAGCATTATCCACGCCACAGATACGCAGTATTTT
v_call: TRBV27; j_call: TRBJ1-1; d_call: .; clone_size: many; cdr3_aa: CASSFSGVNTEAFF; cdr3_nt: TGTGCCAGCAGCTTTTCTGGGGTGAACACTGAAGCTTTCTTT
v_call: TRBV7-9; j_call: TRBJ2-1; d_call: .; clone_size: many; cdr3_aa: CASGSQGPGSYNEQFF; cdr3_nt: TGTGCCAGCGGGTCCCAAGGCCCCGGCTCCTACAATGAGCAGTTCTTC
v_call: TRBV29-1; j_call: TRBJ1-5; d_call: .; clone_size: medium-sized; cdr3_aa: CSVGDGGINQPQHF; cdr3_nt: TGCAGCGTTGGGGACGGGGGAATCAATCAGCCCCAGCATTTT
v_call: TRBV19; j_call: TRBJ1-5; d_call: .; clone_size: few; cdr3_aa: CASSIGAGAGNQPQHF; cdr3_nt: TGTGCCAGTAGTATTGGGGCAGGGGCCGGCAATCAGCCCCAGCATTTT
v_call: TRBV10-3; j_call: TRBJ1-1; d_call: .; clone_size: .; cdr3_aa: CAISERSGEAFF; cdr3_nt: TGTGCCATCAGTGAACGTTCCGGTGAAGCTTTCTTT
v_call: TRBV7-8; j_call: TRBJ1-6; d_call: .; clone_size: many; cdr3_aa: CASSRSGRAAQGGPPLHF; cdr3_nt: TGTGCCAGCAGCCGAAGCGGTAGGGCGGCCCAAGGAGGTCCACCCCTCCACTTT
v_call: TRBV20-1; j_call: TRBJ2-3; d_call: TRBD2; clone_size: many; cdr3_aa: CSARGGTSGNKDTQYF; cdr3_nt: TGCAGTGCTAGGGGCGGGACTAGCGGGAACAAAGATACGCAGTATTTT
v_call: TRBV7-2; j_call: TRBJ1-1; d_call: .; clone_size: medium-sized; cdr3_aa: CASSLDRAGPGAEAFF; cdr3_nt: TGTGCCAGCAGCTTAGACCGGGCGGGGCCGGGGGCTGAAGCTTTCTTT
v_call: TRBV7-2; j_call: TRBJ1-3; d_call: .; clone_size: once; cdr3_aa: CASSLERSGNTIYF; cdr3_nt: TGTGCCAGCAGCTTAGAAAGGTCTGGAAACACCATATATTTT
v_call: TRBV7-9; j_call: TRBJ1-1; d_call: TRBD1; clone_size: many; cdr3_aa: CASSSQPGQGLGNTEAFF; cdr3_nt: TGTGCCAGCAGCTCGCAGCCGGGACAGGGATTGGGGAACACTGAAGCTTTCTTT
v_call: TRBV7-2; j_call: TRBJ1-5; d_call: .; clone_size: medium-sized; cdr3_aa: CASSLGLNQPQHF; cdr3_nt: TGTGCCAGCAGCTTAGGCCTCAATCAGCCCCAGCATTTT
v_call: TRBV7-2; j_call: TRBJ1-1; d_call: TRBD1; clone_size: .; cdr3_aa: CASSLALGQDPEAFF; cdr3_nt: TGTGCCAGCAGCTTAGCCCTAGGACAGGACCCTGAAGCTTTCTTT
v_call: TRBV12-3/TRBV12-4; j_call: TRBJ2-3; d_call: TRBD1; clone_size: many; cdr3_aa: CASSLLQGAVDTQYF; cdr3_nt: TGTGCCAGCAGTTTACTCCAGGGGGCGGTAGATACGCAGTATTTT
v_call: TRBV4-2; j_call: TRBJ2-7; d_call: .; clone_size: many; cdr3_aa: CASSQDPGSGKYEQYF; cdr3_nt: TGTGCCAGCAGCCAAGATCCCGGCTCAGGGAAATACGAGCAGTACTTC
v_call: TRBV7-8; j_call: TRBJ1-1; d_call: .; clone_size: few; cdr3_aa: CASSFVQAPNTEAFF; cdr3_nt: TGTGCCAGCAGCTTTGTACAGGCCCCGAACACTGAAGCTTTCTTT
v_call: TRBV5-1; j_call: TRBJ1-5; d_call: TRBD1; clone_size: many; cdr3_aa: CASSPLPTGNQPQHF; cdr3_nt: TGCGCCAGCAGCCCCCTGCCGACAGGGAATCAGCCCCAGCATTTT
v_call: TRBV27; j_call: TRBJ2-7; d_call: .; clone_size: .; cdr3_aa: CASSQSSYEQYF; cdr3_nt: TGTGCCAGCAGCCAGTCGAGTTACGAGCAGTACTTC
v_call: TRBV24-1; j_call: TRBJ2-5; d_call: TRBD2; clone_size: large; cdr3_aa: CATSDFGLAATQYF; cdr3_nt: TGTGCCACCAGTGATTTTGGACTAGCGGCGACCCAGTACTTC
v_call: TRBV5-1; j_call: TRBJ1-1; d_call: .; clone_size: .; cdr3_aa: CASSYQAGARRTEAFF; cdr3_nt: TGCGCCAGCAGCTACCAGGCAGGGGCAAGGAGGACTGAAGCTTTCTTT
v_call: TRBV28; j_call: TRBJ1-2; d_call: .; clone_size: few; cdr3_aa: CASSSSDNYGYTF; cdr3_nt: TGTGCCAGCAGTTCTTCCGATAACTATGGCTACACCTTC
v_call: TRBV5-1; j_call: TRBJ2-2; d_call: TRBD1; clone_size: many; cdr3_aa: CASSLAVWRTGANTGELFF; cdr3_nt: TGCGCCAGCAGCTTGGCAGTCTGGAGGACAGGAGCGAACACCGGGGAGCTGTTTTTT
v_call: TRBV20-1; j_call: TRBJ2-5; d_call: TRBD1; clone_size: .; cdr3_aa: CSAVPGQGYQETQYF; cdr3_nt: TGCAGTGCCGTCCCGGGACAGGGGTACCAAGAGACCCAGTACTTC
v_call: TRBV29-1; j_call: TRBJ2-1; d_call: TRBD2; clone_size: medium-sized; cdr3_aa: CSGGLAGVLEQFF; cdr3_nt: TGCAGCGGGGGACTAGCGGGAGTCCTTGAGCAGTTCTTC
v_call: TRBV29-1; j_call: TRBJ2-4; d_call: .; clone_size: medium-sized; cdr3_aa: CSVLVGGKNIQYF; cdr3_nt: TGCAGCGTTCTAGTAGGAGGCAAAAACATTCAGTACTTC
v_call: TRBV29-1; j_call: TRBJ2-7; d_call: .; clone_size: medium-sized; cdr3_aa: CSVGEQGGEQYF; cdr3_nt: TGCAGCGTTGGGGAGCAGGGGGGCGAGCAGTACTTC
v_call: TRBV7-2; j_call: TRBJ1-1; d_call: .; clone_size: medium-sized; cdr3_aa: CASSSRQVEAFF; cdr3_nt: TGTGCCAGCAGCTCGCGACAAGTAGAAGCTTTCTTT
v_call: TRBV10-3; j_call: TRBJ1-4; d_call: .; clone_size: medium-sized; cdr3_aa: CAISDRGLTNEKLFF; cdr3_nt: TGTGCCATCAGTGATCGGGGGCTTACTAATGAAAAACTGTTTTTT
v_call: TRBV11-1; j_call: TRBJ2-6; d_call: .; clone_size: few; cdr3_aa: CASSGYLWPVNSGANVLTF; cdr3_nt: TGTGCCAGCAGCGGATATTTGTGGCCGGTGAACTCTGGGGCCAACGTCCTGACTTTC
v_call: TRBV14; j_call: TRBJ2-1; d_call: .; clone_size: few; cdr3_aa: CASSLRVSSYNEQFF; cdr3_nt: TGTGCCAGCAGCCTGAGGGTGTCGTCCTACAATGAGCAGTTCTTC
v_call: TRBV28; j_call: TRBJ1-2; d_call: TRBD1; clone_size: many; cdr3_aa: CASSFGQGNGYTF; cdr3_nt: TGTGCCAGCAGTTTCGGACAGGGAAATGGCTACACCTTC
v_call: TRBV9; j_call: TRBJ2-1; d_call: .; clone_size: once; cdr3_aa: CASSGRTIHNEQFF; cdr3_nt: TGTGCCAGCAGCGGGAGGACTATACACAATGAGCAGTTCTTC
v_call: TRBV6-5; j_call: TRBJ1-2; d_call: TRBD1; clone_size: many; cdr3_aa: CASSSDRAIYGYTF; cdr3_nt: TGTGCCAGCAGTTCGGACAGGGCCATTTATGGCTACACCTTC
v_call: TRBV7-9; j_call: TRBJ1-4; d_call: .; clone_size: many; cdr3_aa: CASSPQEGQDTNEKLFF; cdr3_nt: TGTGCCAGCAGTCCCCAGGAGGGGCAGGATACTAATGAAAAACTGTTTTTT
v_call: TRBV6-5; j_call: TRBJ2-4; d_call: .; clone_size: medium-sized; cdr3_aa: CASSYSFAVAKNIQYF; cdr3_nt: TGTGCCAGCAGTTACTCGTTCGCGGTAGCCAAAAACATTCAGTACTTC
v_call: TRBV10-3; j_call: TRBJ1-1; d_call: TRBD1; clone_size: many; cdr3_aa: CATHTGGDTEAFF; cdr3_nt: TGTGCCACCCATACAGGGGGGGACACTGAAGCTTTCTTT
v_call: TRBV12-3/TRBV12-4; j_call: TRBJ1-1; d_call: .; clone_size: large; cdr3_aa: CASSSFRPKNTEAFF; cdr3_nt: TGTGCCAGCAGTTCATTCCGCCCGAAAAACACTGAAGCTTTCTTT
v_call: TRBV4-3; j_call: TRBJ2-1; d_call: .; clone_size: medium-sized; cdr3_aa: CASSQDGDRNEQFF; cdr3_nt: TGCGCCAGCAGCCAAGATGGGGACCGCAATGAGCAGTTCTTC
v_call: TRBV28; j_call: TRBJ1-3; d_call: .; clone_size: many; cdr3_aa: CASSPTGSGNTIYF; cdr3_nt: TGTGCCAGCAGCCCGACAGGCTCTGGAAACACCATATATTTT
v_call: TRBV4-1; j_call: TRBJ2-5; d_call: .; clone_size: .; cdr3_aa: CASSPEGQIQETQYF; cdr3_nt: TGCGCCAGCAGCCCGGAGGGGCAGATCCAAGAGACCCAGTACTTC
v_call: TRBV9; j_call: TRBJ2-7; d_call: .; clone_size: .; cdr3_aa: CASSVGSGGIGEQYF; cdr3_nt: TGTGCCAGCAGCGTAGGATCGGGCGGGATCGGGGAGCAGTACTTC
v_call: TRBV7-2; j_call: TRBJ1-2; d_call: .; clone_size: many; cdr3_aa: CASSLDFQGNGYTF; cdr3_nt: TGTGCCAGCAGCTTAGATTTTCAGGGTAACGGCTACACCTTC